Below, 14 T cell receptor beta chains from the same sample are listed, as sequenced in a study of radiation and T cells in renal cell carcinoma. Profiling relied on immunoSEQ multiplex PCR, and the TCRdb table lists in-frame clones only, not all of them. The repertoire has some 14,000 clones, roughly 56% of them found once; the top ten carry approximately 10%. The treatment: treatment-naive control, cytoreductive nephrectomy. The sample consisted of tumor tissue, taken from a patient whose treatment was nephrectomy without radiotherapy. These receptors came from a man over 45 with renal cell carcinoma.

This chain connects TRBV4-3 to TRBJ1-1; TRBD1 aligns across 8 bases. Germline CDR1 and CDR2: LGHNA and YSLEER. This CDR3 is 16 amino acids long. The J segment lost 6 bases and the V segment lost 4 bases, leaving 13 bases of the junction unmatched. The chain's CDR3 is CASSPGLGIQGAEAFF. The CDR3 nucleotides are TGCGCCAGCAGCCCCGGGTTGGGGATACAGGGGGCTGAAGCTTTCTTT.

The chain employs TRBV6-5 and TRBJ1-1, with D perhaps matching TRBD1 (5 bases). The CDR3 loop spans 13 amino acids. Trimming pared 2 bases from V and 3 bases from J, leaving 7 bases between. Germline V gives CDR1 MNHEY, CDR2 SVGAGI. Here the CDR3 reads CASSYGADTEAFF. Here the CDR3 DNA reads TGTGCCAGCAGTTACGGGGCCGACACTGAAGCTTTCTTT.

The V call is TRBV30, the J call TRBJ2-7; 8 positions match TRBD1. Germline V gene lookup returns CDR1 GTSNPN and CDR2 SVGIG (reference sequence). This CDR3 contains 14 residues. Trimming at V came to 3 bases and at J to 6 bases, leaving 10 bases not matched to a gene. The CDR3 coding sequence is TGTGCCTGGAGCCCTGGGACAGGCAAGTTCGAGCAGTACTTC. Amino acid sequence: CAWSPGTGKFEQYF.

This clone appeared once. The V call is TRBV6-5, the J call TRBJ2-7; tentatively, D is TRBD1 (6 bases). This CDR3 contains 14 residues. V was shortened by 10 bases and J by 2 bases, with 18 bases between the two germline ends. CDR1 and CDR2 from the germline V gene are MNHEY and SVGAGI. In nucleotides, the CDR3 is TGTGCCATCAGCCATACAGGACAGCCCTACGAGCAGTACTTC. Encoded protein: CAISHTGQPYEQYF.

The chain recombines TRBV7-9 with TRBJ1-1; D is unresolved. CDR3 length: 13 residues. The V gene's germline CDR1 is SEHNR and CDR2 FQNEAQ (reference sequence). V lost 3 bases and J lost 6, with 11 bases in between. For the CDR3, the DNA is TGTGCCAGCAGCTTCTCACCGGGAGCTGAAGCTTTCTTT. Amino acid sequence: CASSFSPGAEAFF.

This clone rates as medium-sized. The genes are TRBV7-9 and TRBJ2-1; weak D call: TRBD2 (5 bases). CDR1 is SEHNR, CDR2 FQNEAQ, per germline (reference sequence). The CDR3 runs to 14 residues. V lost 6 bases and J 3 bases, leaving 12 bases between the germline ends. CDR3 sequence: CASSRGGGYNEQFF. CDR3 in DNA: TGTGCCAGCAGTCGCGGAGGAGGCTACAATGAGCAGTTCTTC.

The chain recombines TRBV9 with TRBJ1-2, with 7 bases lining up with TRBD1. Looked up from germline, CDR1 is SGDLS and CDR2 is YYNGEE. V lost 0 bases to trimming and J lost 4 bases; unmatched junction nucleotides: 6. The CDR3 sequence is 15 residues long. CDR3: CASSVGQGPGYGYTF. CDR3 DNA sequence: TGTGCCAGCAGCGTAGGACAGGGACCTGGCTATGGCTACACCTTC.

The V gene is TRBV7-2, the J gene TRBJ2-2; 8 nucleotides match TRBD2. V was pared by 3 bases and J by 1 base, with 4 bases of the junction left unmatched. The CDR3 covers 16 residues. Per the germline V gene, CDR1 is SGHTA and CDR2 is FQGNSA. The CDR3, as DNA: TGTGCCAGCAGCTTCCGCAGCGGGGGGAACACCGGGGAGCTGTTTTTT. Translated, it gives CASSFRSGGNTGELFF.

The chain links TRBV7-3 to TRBJ1-6; no reliable D call. Germline CDR1 SGHTA, CDR2 FQGTGA. V was clipped by 4 bases and J by 14 bases, with 15 bases between them. The CDR3 extends over 13 amino acids. CDR3 protein: CASSSGLDKTLHF. The CDR3 DNA is TGTGCCAGCAGCTCGGGCCTGGATAAAACCCTCCACTTT. The entire variable domain, with the rest obtained from reference TRBV7-3 and TRBJ1-6, is as follows: GAGVSQTPSNKVTEKGKYVELRCDPISGHTALYWYRQSLGQGPEFLIYFQGTGAADDSGLPNDRFFAVRPEGSVSTLKIQRTERGDSAVYLCASSSGLDKTLHFGNGTRLTVT.

The V and J genes are TRBV7-2 and TRBJ2-3, with 11 nucleotides matching TRBD2. CDR1 SGHTA and CDR2 FQGNSA come from the germline V gene. With 6 bases clipped from V and 6 bases from J, the junction kept 5 bases outside the gene matches. This CDR3 has 14 residues. The CDR3 DNA follows: TGTGCCAGCAGGAGACTAGCGGGGAGGGATACGCAGTATTTT. The encoded protein is CASRRLAGRDTQYF.

The chain has TRBV29-1 and TRBJ2-4; 8 bases are a match to TRBD1. The germline V gene encodes CDR1 SQVTM and CDR2 ANQGSEA. V was clipped by 7 bases and J by 5 bases; unmatched bases: 4. CDR3 length equals 12 residues. In nucleotides, the CDR3 is TGCAGCGCCCGGACAGGGCAAAACATTCAGTACTTC. Translated: CSARTGQNIQYF.

By frequency in the sample, this clone is medium-sized. The chain employs TRBV27 and TRBJ2-5; 7 bases line up with TRBD1. V was clipped by 2 bases and J by 5 bases; unmatched bases: 5. Germline V CDR1 and CDR2: MNHEY, SMNVEV (reference sequence). This CDR3 has 14 residues. This CDR3 reads CASSLGVTGETQYF. DNA of the CDR3: TGTGCCAGCAGTTTAGGAGTGACAGGGGAGACCCAGTACTTC.

The chain has TRBV2 and TRBJ2-1, with TRBD2 as a possible D gene (5 bases). There are 15 residues in the CDR3. The germline CDR1 and CDR2 sequences are SNHLY and FYNNEI. V was shortened by 10 bases and J by 6 bases, with 22 bases between the two germline ends. The CDR3 DNA reads TGTGCCACCCTGAGAGGGATTCTCCCACTCAATGAGCAGTTCTTC. Translation gives CATLRGILPLNEQFF.

J is TRBJ2-7 and V is TRBV4-3, with a weak D call TRBD1 (5 bases). The CDR3 contains 16 residues. CDR1 and CDR2 from the germline V gene are LGHNA and YSLEER. The germline V and J ends were trimmed by 0 bases and 3 bases, with 15 bases remaining between them. The chain's CDR3 is CASSQDRQGTSYEQYF. The CDR3 nucleotides read TGCGCCAGCAGCCAAGATAGGCAGGGTACAAGCTACGAGCAGTACTTC.